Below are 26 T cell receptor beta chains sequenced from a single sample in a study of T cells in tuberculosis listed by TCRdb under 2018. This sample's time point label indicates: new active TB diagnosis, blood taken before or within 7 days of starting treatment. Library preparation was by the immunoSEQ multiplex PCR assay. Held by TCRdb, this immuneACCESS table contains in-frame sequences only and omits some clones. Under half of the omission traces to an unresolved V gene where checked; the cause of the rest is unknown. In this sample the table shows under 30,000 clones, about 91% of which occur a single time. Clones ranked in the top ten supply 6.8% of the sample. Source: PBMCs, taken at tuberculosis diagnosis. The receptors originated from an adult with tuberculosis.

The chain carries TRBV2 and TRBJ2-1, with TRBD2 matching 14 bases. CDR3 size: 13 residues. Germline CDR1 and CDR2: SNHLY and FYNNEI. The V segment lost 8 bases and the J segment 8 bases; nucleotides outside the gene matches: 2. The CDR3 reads CASGLAGGHEQFF. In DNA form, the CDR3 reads TGTGCCAGCGGACTAGCGGGAGGTCATGAGCAGTTCTTC. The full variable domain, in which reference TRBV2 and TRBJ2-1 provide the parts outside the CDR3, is EPEVTQTPSHQVTQMGQEVILRCVPISNHLYFYWYRQILGQKVEFLVSFYNNEISEKSEIFDDQFSVERPDGSNFTLKIRSTKLEDSAMYFCASGLAGGHEQFFGPGTRLTVL.

The CDR3 is CASSRIEQTSGTTYNEQFF. CDR3 DNA: TGTGCCAGCAGCCGAATAGAGCAGACTAGCGGGACAACCTACAATGAGCAGTTCTTC. The genes are TRBV4-2 and TRBJ2-1; 11 bases are a match to TRBD2. The germline V gene has CDR1 LGHNA and CDR2 YNFKEQ. CDR3 length: 19 amino acids. J was trimmed by 2 bases and V by 4 bases; bases with no gene match: 13.

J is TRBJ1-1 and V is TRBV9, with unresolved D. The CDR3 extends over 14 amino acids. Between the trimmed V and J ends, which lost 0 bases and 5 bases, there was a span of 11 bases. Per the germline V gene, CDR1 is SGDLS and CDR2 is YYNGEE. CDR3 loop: CASSVGGHGTEAFF. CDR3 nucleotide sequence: TGTGCCAGCAGCGTAGGAGGGCACGGTACTGAAGCTTTCTTT.

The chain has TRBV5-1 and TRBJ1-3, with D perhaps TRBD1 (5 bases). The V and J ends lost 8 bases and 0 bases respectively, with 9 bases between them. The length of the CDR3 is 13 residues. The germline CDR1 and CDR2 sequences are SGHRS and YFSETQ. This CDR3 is CASSRDSGNTIYF. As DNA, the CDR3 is TGCGCCAGTTCCAGGGACTCTGGAAACACCATATATTTT.

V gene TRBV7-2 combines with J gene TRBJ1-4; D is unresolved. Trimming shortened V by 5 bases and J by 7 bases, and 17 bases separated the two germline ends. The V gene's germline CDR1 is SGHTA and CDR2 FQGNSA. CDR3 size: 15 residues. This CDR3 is CASSPPGLRGEKLFF. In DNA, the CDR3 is TGTGCCAGCAGCCCACCGGGCCTCCGGGGTGAAAAACTGTTTTTT. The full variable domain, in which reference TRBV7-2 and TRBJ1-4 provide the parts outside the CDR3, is GAGVSQSPSNKVTEKGKDVELRCDPISGHTALYWYRQSLGQGLEFLIYFQGNSAPDKSGLPSDRFSAERTGGSVSTLTIQRTQQEDSAVYLCASSPPGLRGEKLFFGSGTQLSVL.

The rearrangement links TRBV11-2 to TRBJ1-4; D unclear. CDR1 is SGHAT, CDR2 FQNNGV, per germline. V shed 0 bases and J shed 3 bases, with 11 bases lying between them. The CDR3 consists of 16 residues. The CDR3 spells CASSLDSGKANEKLFF. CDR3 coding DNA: TGTGCCAGCAGCTTAGATTCGGGGAAGGCTAATGAAAAACTGTTTTTT.

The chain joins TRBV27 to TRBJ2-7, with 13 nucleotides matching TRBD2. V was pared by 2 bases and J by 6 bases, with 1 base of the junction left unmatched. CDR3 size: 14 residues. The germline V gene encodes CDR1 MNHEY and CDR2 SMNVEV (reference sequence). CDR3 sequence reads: CASSLTSGGVEQYF. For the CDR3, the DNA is TGTGCCAGCAGTTTAACTAGCGGGGGGGTCGAGCAGTACTTC.

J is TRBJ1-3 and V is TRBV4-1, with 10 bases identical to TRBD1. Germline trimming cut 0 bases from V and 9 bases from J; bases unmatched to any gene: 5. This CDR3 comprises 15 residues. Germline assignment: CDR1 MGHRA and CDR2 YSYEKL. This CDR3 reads CASSQDRQGAGTIYF. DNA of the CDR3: TGCGCCAGCAGCCAAGACCGACAGGGGGCGGGCACCATATATTTT.

For the CDR3, the DNA is TGTGCCACCAGCAGGGATGGATCGGGAGAGACCCAGTACTTC. It specifies CATSRDGSGETQYF. This chain connects TRBV15 to TRBJ2-5; no clear D. This CDR3 has 14 amino acids. The germline V gene encodes CDR1 LNHNV and CDR2 YYDKDF (reference sequence). V was pared by 3 bases and J by 4 bases, with 12 bases between.

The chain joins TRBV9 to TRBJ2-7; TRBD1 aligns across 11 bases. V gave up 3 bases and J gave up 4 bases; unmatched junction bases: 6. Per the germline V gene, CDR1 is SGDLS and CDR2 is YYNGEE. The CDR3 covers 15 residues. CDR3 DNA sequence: TGTGCCAGCAGCGCGACCGGGACAGGGGGTTACGAGCAGTACTTC. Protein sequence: CASSATGTGGYEQYF.

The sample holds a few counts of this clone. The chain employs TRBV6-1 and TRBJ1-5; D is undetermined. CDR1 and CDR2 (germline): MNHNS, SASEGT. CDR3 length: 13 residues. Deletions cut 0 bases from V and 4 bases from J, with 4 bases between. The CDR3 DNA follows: TGTGCCAGCAGTGAAGCCAGGAATCAGCCCCAGCATTTT. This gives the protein CASSEARNQPQHF.

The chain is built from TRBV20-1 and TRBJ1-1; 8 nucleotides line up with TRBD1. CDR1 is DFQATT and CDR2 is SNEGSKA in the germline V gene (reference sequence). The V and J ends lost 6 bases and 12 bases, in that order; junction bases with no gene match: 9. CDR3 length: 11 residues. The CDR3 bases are TGCAGTGCCGGCATGACAGGGGAACCTTTCTTT. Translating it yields CSAGMTGEPFF.

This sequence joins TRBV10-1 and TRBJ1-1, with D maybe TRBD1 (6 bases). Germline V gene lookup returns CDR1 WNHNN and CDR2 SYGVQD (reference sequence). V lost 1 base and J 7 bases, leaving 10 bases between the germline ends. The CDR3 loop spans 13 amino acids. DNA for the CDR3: TGCGCCAGCAGTGAGTGGCAGGGGAATGAAGCTTTCTTT. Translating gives CASSEWQGNEAFF.

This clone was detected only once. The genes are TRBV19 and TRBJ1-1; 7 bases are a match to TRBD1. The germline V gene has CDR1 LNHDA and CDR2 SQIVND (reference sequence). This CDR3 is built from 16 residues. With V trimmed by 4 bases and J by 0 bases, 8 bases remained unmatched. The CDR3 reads CASSSTRGSMNTEAFF. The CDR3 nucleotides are TGTGCCAGTAGTAGCACCAGGGGGTCCATGAACACTGAAGCTTTCTTT.

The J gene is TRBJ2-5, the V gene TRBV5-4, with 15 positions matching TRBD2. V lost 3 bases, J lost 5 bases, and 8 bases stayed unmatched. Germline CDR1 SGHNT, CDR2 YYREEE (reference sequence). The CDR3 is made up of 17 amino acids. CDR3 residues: CASSSSWTSGRDETQYF. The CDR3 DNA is TGTGCCAGCAGCTCATCTTGGACTAGCGGGAGGGATGAGACCCAGTACTTC.

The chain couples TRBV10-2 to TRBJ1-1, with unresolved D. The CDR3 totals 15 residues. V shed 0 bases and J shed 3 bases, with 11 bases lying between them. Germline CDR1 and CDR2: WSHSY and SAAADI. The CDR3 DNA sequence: TGCGCCAGCAGTGAGTCTTCAGTACTACACACTGAAGCTTTCTTT. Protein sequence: CASSESSVLHTEAFF.

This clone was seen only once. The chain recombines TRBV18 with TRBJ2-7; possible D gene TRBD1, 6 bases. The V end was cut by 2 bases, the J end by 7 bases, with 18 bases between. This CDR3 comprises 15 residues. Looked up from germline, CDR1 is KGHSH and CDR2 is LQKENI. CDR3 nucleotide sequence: TGTGCCAGCTCACCATGGGGGCCCGGTAGGGGAGAGCAGTACTTC. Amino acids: CASSPWGPGRGEQYF.

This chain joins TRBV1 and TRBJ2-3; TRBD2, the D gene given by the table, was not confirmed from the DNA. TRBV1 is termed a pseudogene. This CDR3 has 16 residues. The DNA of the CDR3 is TGCACCAGCAGCCAAGAAACTAGCGGGAGTGGAGATACGCAGTATTTT. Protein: CTSSQETSGSGDTQYF.

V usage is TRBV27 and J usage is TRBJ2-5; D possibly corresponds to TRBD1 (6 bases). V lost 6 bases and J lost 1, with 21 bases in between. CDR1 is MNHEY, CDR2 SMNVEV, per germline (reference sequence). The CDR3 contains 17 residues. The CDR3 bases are TGTGCCAGCAGACCCCTTACAGGGCTTTGGGCCCAAGAGACCCAGTACTTC. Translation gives CASRPLTGLWAQETQYF.

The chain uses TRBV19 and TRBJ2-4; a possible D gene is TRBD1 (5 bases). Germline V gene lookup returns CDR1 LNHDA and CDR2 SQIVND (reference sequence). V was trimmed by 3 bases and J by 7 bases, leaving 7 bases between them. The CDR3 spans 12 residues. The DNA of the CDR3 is TGTGCCAGTAGTATGGGGCTCAACATTCAGTACTTC. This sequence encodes CASSMGLNIQYF. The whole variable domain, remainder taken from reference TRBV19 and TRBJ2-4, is DGGITQSPKYLFRKEGQNVTLSCEQNLNHDAMYWYRQDPGQGLRLIYYSQIVNDFQKGDIAEGYSVSREKKESFPLTVTSAQKNPTAFYLCASSMGLNIQYFGAGTRLSVL.

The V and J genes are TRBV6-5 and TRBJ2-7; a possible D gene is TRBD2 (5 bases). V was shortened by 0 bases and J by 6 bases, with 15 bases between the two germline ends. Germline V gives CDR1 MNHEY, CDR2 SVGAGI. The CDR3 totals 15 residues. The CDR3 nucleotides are TGTGCCAGCAGTTACTCGAGCGATCCGGGAAGCGAGCAGTACTTC. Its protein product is CASSYSSDPGSEQYF.

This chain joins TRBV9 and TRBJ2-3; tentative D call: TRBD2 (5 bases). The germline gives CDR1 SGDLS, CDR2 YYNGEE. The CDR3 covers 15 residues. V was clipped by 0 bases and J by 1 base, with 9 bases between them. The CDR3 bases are TGTGCCAGCAGCGTAGCGCCAGCGGGCACAGATACGCAGTATTTT. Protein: CASSVAPAGTDTQYF.

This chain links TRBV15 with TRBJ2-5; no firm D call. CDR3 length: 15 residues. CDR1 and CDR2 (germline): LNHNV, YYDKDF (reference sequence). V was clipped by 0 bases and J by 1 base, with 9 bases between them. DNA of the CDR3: TGTGCCACCAGCAGAGATTACGTGAGCCAAGAGACCCAGTACTTC. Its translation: CATSRDYVSQETQYF.

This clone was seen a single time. The CDR3 sequence is CSAGDRGQYF. CDR3 sequence (DNA): TGCAGTGCTGGGGACAGGGGGCAGTACTTC. The chain couples TRBV20-1 to TRBJ2-7; TRBD1 matches at 10 bases. After removal of 5 bases from V and 9 bases from J, the junction contained 1 base not matched to a gene. Germline loops: CDR1 DFQATT, CDR2 SNEGSKA (reference sequence). CDR3 length equals 10 residues.

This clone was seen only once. The CDR3 DNA sequence: TGTGCCATCAGTGAGTCGGAGGGACCGATCTATGGCTACACCTTC. This gives the protein CAISESEGPIYGYTF. The chain is built from TRBV10-3 and TRBJ1-2; weak D call: TRBD1 (5 bases). Per germline, CDR1 ENHRY and CDR2 SYGVKD. CDR3 length: 15 residues. V dropped 0 bases and J dropped 4 bases, with 12 bases sitting between them.

CDR3 region: CASSLVQGQNTEAFF. Here the CDR3 DNA reads TGCGCCAGCAGCTTGGTCCAGGGGCAGAACACTGAAGCTTTCTTT. The chain is built from TRBV5-1 and TRBJ1-1, with D possibly TRBD1 on 6 matching bases. The germline V gene encodes CDR1 SGHRS and CDR2 YFSETQ. V was shortened by 0 bases and J by 1 base, with 10 bases between the two germline ends. The CDR3 loop spans 15 amino acids. Full variable domain (outside the CDR3, taken from reference TRBV5-1 and TRBJ1-1): KAGVTQTPRYLIKTRGQQVTLSCSPISGHRSVSWYQQTPGQGLQFLFEYFSETQRNKGNFPGRFSGRQFSNSRSEMNVSTLELGDSALYLCASSLVQGQNTEAFFGQGTRLTVV.